The rows below give T cell receptor beta chains drawn from one sample of a study of blood T cell repertoires in COVID-19. Here immunoSEQ multiplex PCR was the method, and the copy in TCRdb shows in-frame clones only, minus some. The sample lists approximately 150,000 clones, 84% seen once, with roughly 15% in the top ten. Sequencing was carried out using PBMCs or T cells enriched from blood (not recorded which). These receptors were taken from a man aged 50 to 60 who had recovered from COVID-19. The CDR3 runs from the conserved cysteine through the conserved F or W. Each record gives: CDR3 length, clone size, V gene, J gene, D gene, CDR3 DNA, CDR3 protein. The D gene is left open where the match is weak. Some rows have no size entry. The others give once, few or many, or a class for an expanded clone.

>14|-|TRBV6-5|TRBJ2-7|-
TGTGCCAGCAGAGCCGGGACAAGGCGTGAGGAGCAGTACTTC
CASRAGTRREEQYF
>15|many|TRBV6-5|TRBJ2-7|TRBD2
TGTGCCAGCAGCCTAGAGGCGGGGGACTCCTACGAGCAGTACTTC
CASSLEAGDSYEQYF
>16|-|TRBV29-1|TRBJ2-7|TRBD2
TGCAGCGTTGGGACTAGCGGGGGGCGCGGGATTTACGAGCAGTACTTC
CSVGTSGGRGIYEQYF
>14|-|TRBV19|TRBJ2-3|-
TGTGCCAGTAGTTTTTGGGGGGGCCGAGATACGCAGTATTTT
CASSFWGGRDTQYF
>16|-|TRBV6-1|TRBJ2-2|-
TGTGCCAGCAGTGAAGGGCAGGGTCAGGACACCGGGGAGCTGTTTTTT
CASSEGQGQDTGELFF
>15|-|TRBV6-6|TRBJ1-5|-
TGTGCCAGCAGTTCCACAGGGTATAGCAATCAGCCCCAGCATTTT
CASSSTGYSNQPQHF
>12|-|TRBV11-2|TRBJ2-7|-
TGTGCCAGCAGCTTAGTGTTTTATGAGCAGTACTTC
CASSLVFYEQYF
>17|-|TRBV4-2|TRBJ2-1|-
TGTGCCAGCAGCCAAGAAGGTTACAGGACGAAAGACAATGAGCAGTTCTTC
CASSQEGYRTKDNEQFF
>14|-|TRBV28|TRBJ2-2|TRBD1
TGTGCCAGCAGTACCGCCACAGGGGGCCTTGAGCTGTTTTTT
CASSTATGGLELFF
>12|-|TRBV5-1|TRBJ2-1|-
TGCGCCAGCAGCTTGGGTGCAGGGAGGCTGTTCTTC
CASSLGAGRLFF
>14|-|TRBV18|TRBJ1-1|-
TGTGCCAGCTCACCACGGGCAGAGAACACTGAAGCTTTCTTT
CASSPRAENTEAFF
>13|-|TRBV4-1|TRBJ2-1|-
TGCGCCAGCAGCAAAATCATCGGAGGTGAGCAGTTCTTC
CASSKIIGGEQFF